Listed here are 25 T cell receptor beta chains from one sample, sequenced in a study of blood T cell repertoires in COVID-19. TCRdb keeps only in-frame clones here, not all; method: immunoSEQ multiplex PCR. The profile shows approximately 200,000 clones, more than 85% of them singletons. Sequenced input: peripheral blood. These receptors came from a man aged 25 to 45 with acute or convalescent COVID-19.

The chain is built from TRBV11-2 and TRBJ1-6, with a tentative D call TRBD1 (6 bases). The CDR3 runs to 17 residues. In germline, CDR1 is SGHAT, CDR2 FQNNGV. Deletions cut 5 bases from V and 0 bases from J, with 14 bases between. This CDR3 reads CASSPGTGSSYNSPLHF. For the CDR3, the DNA is TGTGCCAGCAGCCCGGGCACAGGGAGCTCCTATAATTCACCCCTCCACTTT.

The gene calls are TRBV5-1 and TRBJ2-1; the D is unclear. There are 16 residues in the CDR3. The ends were cut back, 4 bases at V and 1 base at J, with 15 bases in the middle. Germline lookup yields CDR1 SGHRS and CDR2 YFSETQ. This CDR3 reads CASSAHFSTSYNEQFF. DNA of the CDR3: TGCGCCAGCAGCGCCCATTTTTCCACTTCCTACAATGAGCAGTTCTTC.

This chain connects TRBV9 to TRBJ2-7; the D is unclear. The CDR3 is 15 residues long. Trimming removed 0 bases at V and 0 bases at J, with 10 bases between. From germline, CDR1 is SGDLS and CDR2 YYNGEE. The CDR3 nucleotides are TGTGCCAGCAGCGTAGTTCCGAGTGACTCCTACGAGCAGTACTTC. This encodes CASSVVPSDSYEQYF.

This rearrangement joins TRBV5-1 to TRBJ2-5; 10 positions agree with TRBD2. The CDR3 length is 15 residues. V dropped 4 bases and J dropped 2; count of bases not matched to a gene: 5. Germline CDR1 SGHRS, CDR2 YFSETQ. The CDR3 here is CASSDPSGGQETQYF. The DNA of the CDR3 is TGCGCCAGCAGCGACCCTAGCGGGGGACAAGAGACCCAGTACTTC.

V is TRBV5-1 and J is TRBJ1-3; D possibly corresponds to TRBD1 (5 bases). The CDR3 totals 14 residues. From germline, CDR1 is SGHRS and CDR2 YFSETQ. The V gene lost 4 bases and the J gene lost 4 bases, with 12 bases spanning the gap. The CDR3 loop is CASSPLGGGNTIYF. CDR3 nucleotide sequence: TGCGCCAGCAGCCCGCTGGGGGGAGGAAACACCATATATTTT.

The CDR3 here is CASSEPGINEQFF. CDR3 coding DNA: TGCGCCAGCAGTGAGCCAGGGATTAATGAGCAGTTCTTC. The V gene is TRBV10-2, the J gene TRBJ2-1; D perhaps matches TRBD1 (5 bases). The CDR3 sequence is 13 residues long. The germline V and J ends were trimmed by 2 bases and 7 bases, with 9 bases remaining between them. CDR1 is WSHSY, CDR2 SAAADI, per germline.

The CDR3 sequence: CASSLSSMNTEAFF. The CDR3 coding sequence is TGTGCCAGCAGTTTATCCAGTATGAACACTGAAGCTTTCTTT. The genes are TRBV28 and TRBJ1-1, with D hard to call. Between the trimmed V and J ends, which lost 1 base and 0 bases, there was a span of 6 bases. The CDR3 extends over 14 amino acids. Germline values: CDR1 MDHEN, CDR2 SYDVKM.

V and J are TRBV28 and TRBJ2-5, with 9 bases aligning to TRBD1. The J segment lost 4 bases and the V segment lost 9 bases, leaving 12 bases of the junction unmatched. The CDR3 runs to 15 residues. The germline gives CDR1 MDHEN, CDR2 SYDVKM. The CDR3 coding sequence is TGTGCCAGTAAAGGGACAGGGATGGTCGGAGAGACCCAGTACTTC. It specifies CASKGTGMVGETQYF.

This chain uses TRBV28 with TRBJ1-6; TRBD1 is a possible D gene (6 bases). V lost 10 bases and J 12 bases, leaving 19 bases between the germline ends. This CDR3 has 13 amino acids. CDR1 and CDR2 from the germline V gene are MDHEN and SYDVKM. CDR3 residues: CATFTGTRRPLHF. CDR3 in DNA: TGTGCCACCTTCACCGGGACACGGCGACCCCTCCACTTT. Together with reference TRBV28 and TRBJ1-6, the CDR3 gives the full variable domain: DVKVTQSSRYLVKRTGEKVFLECVQDMDHENMFWYRQDPGLGLRLIYFSYDVKMKEKGDIPEGYSVSREKKERFSLILESASTNQTSMYLCATFTGTRRPLHFGNGTRLTVT.

V gene TRBV5-1 combines with J gene TRBJ2-7, with a possible D match to TRBD1 (6 bases). Trimming removed 4 bases at V and 0 bases at J, with 14 bases between. Germline loops: CDR1 SGHRS, CDR2 YFSETQ. The CDR3 has 15 residues. The CDR3 region has the DNA TGCGCCAGCAGCCTATCTACAGGGAGCTCCTACGAGCAGTACTTC. This sequence encodes CASSLSTGSSYEQYF.

The chain joins TRBV6-5 to TRBJ2-1; TRBD2 might be the D (7 bases). CDR3 length equals 15 residues. Germline loops: CDR1 MNHEY, CDR2 SVGAGI. Trimming took off 6 bases at V and 7 bases at J, with 19 bases between the two ends. DNA of the CDR3: TGTGCCAGCAGCGGCGGCGGGGGCGTTATAAATGAGCAGTTCTTC. This translates into CASSGGGGVINEQFF.

The chain has TRBV6-1 and TRBJ2-4; D is unclear. Germline V gene data show CDR1 as MNHNS and CDR2 as SASEGT. The V gene lost 0 bases and the J gene lost 7 bases, with 10 bases spanning the gap. The CDR3 contains 14 residues. The CDR3 DNA sequence: TGTGCCAGCAGTGAAGCGGGCCTGGCGAACATTCAGTACTTC. Its translation: CASSEAGLANIQYF.

The CDR3 nucleotides read TGCGCCAGCAGCCAAGCGGGACTAGCGGGACGGATAGATACGCAGTATTTT. This codes for CASSQAGLAGRIDTQYF. V gene TRBV4-1 combines with J gene TRBJ2-3; TRBD2 matches 13 bases. CDR3 length: 17 residues. Germline trimming cut 1 base from V and 5 bases from J; bases unmatched to any gene: 6. The germline V gene has CDR1 MGHRA and CDR2 YSYEKL.

This clone was detected only a few times. The V call is TRBV5-4, the J call TRBJ2-7, with D possibly matching TRBD2 (6 bases). Germline V CDR1 and CDR2: SGHNT, YYREEE (reference sequence). V lost 3 bases to trimming and J lost 6 bases, with 13 bases between them. The CDR3 length is 13 residues. CDR3 residues: CASSWGEPGEQYF. The DNA for the CDR3 is TGTGCCAGCAGCTGGGGGGAACCGGGCGAGCAGTACTTC.

This chain links TRBV7-8 with TRBJ2-7, with 14 bases lining up with TRBD2. V lost 5 bases, J lost 1 base, and 4 bases stayed unmatched. The CDR3 runs to 16 residues. CDR1 is SGHVS, CDR2 FQNEAQ, per germline. CDR3 in DNA: TGTGCCAGCAGCGATCGGACTAGCGGGGGGTCCTACGAGCAGTACTTC. This gives the protein CASSDRTSGGSYEQYF.

The chain carries TRBV10-3 and TRBJ1-6; D uncertain. This CDR3 has 13 amino acids. Germline CDR1 and CDR2: ENHRY and SYGVKD. V lost 6 bases, J lost 7 bases, and 10 bases lay in between. The CDR3 DNA is TGTGCCATCAGGTCTCAGTTGAATTCACCCCTCCACTTT. Amino acids: CAIRSQLNSPLHF.

This clone has a handful of counts. The chain uses TRBV2 and TRBJ1-4; 8 bases line up with TRBD1. This CDR3 spans 13 amino acids. V trimming: 6 bases; J trimming: 12 bases; junction bases outside the gene matches: 9. CDR1 SNHLY and CDR2 FYNNEI come from the germline V gene. The CDR3 region has the DNA TGTGCCAGCAGCGTTGACAGGGGTGGAGAACTGTTTTTT. Translated, it gives CASSVDRGGELFF.

The V gene is TRBV18, the J gene TRBJ2-3, with TRBD1 matching over 8 bases. Per germline, CDR1 KGHSH and CDR2 LQKENI. This CDR3 has 15 amino acids. V dropped 5 bases and J dropped 2; count of bases not matched to a gene: 6. The CDR3 is CASSRTGTNTDTQYF. CDR3 sequence (DNA): TGTGCCAGCTCAAGGACAGGGACCAACACAGATACGCAGTATTTT. Drawing the rest from reference TRBV18 and TRBJ2-3, the complete variable domain is NAGVMQNPRHLVRRRGQEARLRCSPMKGHSHVYWYRQLPEEGLKFMVYLQKENIIDESGMPKERFSAEFPKEGPSILRIQQVVRGDSAAYFCASSRTGTNTDTQYFGPGTRLTVL.

The chain combines TRBV15 with TRBJ1-1, with a weak D call TRBD1 (5 bases). CDR1 and CDR2 (germline): LNHNV, YYDKDF (reference sequence). CDR3 length equals 14 residues. Trimming stripped 1 base from V and 5 bases from J, with 11 bases between. The DNA of the CDR3 is TGTGCCACCAGCAGAGTGGGGGAGGGAACTGAAGCTTTCTTT. It translates to CATSRVGEGTEAFF.

This rearrangement joins TRBV24-1 to TRBJ2-1, with D possibly being TRBD1 (5 bases). Trimming left V 6 bases short and J 11 bases short, with 13 bases between. Germline CDR1 is KGHDR and CDR2 is SFDVKD. The CDR3 contains 12 residues. CDR3 sequence reads: CATSLAKDKQFF. CDR3 DNA: TGTGCCACCAGTCTGGCAAAGGACAAGCAGTTCTTC.

The CDR3, as DNA: TGTGCCAGTAGCCTTGGACTAGCCTACGAGCAGTACTTC. This gives the protein CASSLGLAYEQYF. This rearrangement joins TRBV19 to TRBJ2-7; 7 positions match TRBD2. The CDR3 spans 13 residues. Losses at the gene ends were 6 bases for V and 2 bases for J; bases not matched to a gene: 4. Germline V gives CDR1 LNHDA, CDR2 SQIVND (reference sequence).

The rearrangement uses TRBV9 and TRBJ2-1; D perhaps matches TRBD2 (5 bases). The V and J ends lost 6 bases and 3 bases respectively, with 7 bases between them. The germline V gene has CDR1 SGDLS and CDR2 YYNGEE. This CDR3 spans 12 amino acids. The chain's CDR3 is CASTGIYNEQFF. In DNA form, the CDR3 reads TGTGCCAGCACCGGGATCTACAATGAGCAGTTCTTC.

The V gene is TRBV28, the J gene TRBJ2-7; 11 bases are shared with TRBD2. Germline CDR1 and CDR2: MDHEN and SYDVKM. This CDR3 region has 14 residues. V trimming: 6 bases; J trimming: 6 bases; junction bases outside the gene matches: 7. CDR3 sequence reads: CASSRSGGALEQYF. CDR3 DNA sequence: TGTGCCAGCAGCCGTAGCGGGGGGGCTCTCGAGCAGTACTTC.

In nucleotides, the CDR3 is TGTGCCAGCAGTTTACCGGGACAGGGTATCTATGAGCAGTTCTTC. This translates into CASSLPGQGIYEQFF. The V call is TRBV27, the J call TRBJ2-1, with TRBD1 matching over 9 bases. There are 15 residues in the CDR3. After removal of 2 bases from V and 8 bases from J, the junction contained 7 bases not matched to a gene. Germline V gives CDR1 MNHEY, CDR2 SMNVEV (reference sequence).

The chain has TRBV27 and TRBJ2-7; TRBD1 aligns across 10 bases. The length of the CDR3 is 17 residues. The germline gives CDR1 MNHEY, CDR2 SMNVEV (reference sequence). V lost 1 base to trimming and J lost 0 bases; unmatched junction nucleotides: 6. The CDR3 bases are TGTGCCAGCAGTTTATTCGGGACAGGGGACGACTCCTACGAGCAGTACTTC. This gives the protein CASSLFGTGDDSYEQYF.